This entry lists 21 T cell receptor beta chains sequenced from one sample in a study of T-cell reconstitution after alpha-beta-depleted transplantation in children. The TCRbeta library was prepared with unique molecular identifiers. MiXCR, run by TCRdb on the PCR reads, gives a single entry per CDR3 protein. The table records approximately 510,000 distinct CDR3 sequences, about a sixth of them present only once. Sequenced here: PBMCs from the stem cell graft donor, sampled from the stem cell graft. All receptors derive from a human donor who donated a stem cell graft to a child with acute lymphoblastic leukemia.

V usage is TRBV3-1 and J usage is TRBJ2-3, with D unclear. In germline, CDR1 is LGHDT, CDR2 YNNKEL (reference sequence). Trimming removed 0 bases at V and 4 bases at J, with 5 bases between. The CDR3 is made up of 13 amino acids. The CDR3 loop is CASSQEDADTQYF. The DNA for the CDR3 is TGTGCCAGCAGCCAAGAGGATGCAGATACGCAGTATTTT.

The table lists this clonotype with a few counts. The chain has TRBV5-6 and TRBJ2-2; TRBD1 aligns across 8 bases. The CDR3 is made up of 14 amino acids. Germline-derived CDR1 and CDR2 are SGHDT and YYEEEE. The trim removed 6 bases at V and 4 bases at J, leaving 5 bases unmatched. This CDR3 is CASTGQESTGELFF. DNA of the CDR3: TGTGCCAGCACGGGACAGGAGTCCACCGGGGAGCTGTTTTTT. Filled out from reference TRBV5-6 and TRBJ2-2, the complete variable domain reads DAGVTQSPTHLIKTRGQQVTLRCSPKSGHDTVSWYQQALGQGPQFIFQYYEEEERQRGNFPDRFSGHQFPNYSSELNVNALLLGDSALYLCASTGQESTGELFFGEGSRLTVL.

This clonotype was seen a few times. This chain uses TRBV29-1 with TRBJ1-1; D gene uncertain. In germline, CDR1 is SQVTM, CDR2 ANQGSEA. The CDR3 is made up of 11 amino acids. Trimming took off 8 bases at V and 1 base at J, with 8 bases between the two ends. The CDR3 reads CSYVGNTEAFF. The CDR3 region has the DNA TGCAGCTATGTGGGGAACACTGAAGCTTTCTTT.

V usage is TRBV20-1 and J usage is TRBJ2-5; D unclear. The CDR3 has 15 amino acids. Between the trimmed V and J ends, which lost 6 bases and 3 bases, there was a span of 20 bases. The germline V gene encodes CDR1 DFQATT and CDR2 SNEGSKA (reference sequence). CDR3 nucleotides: TGCAGTGCCCAACCCCCTGGCATGCTAAAAGAGACCCAGTACTTC. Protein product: CSAQPPGMLKETQYF.

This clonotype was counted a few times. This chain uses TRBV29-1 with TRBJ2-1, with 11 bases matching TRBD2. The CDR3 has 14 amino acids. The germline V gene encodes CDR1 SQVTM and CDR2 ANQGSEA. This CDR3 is CSYSGRAFYNEQFF. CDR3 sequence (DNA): TGCAGTTATAGCGGGAGGGCCTTCTACAATGAGCAGTTCTTC.

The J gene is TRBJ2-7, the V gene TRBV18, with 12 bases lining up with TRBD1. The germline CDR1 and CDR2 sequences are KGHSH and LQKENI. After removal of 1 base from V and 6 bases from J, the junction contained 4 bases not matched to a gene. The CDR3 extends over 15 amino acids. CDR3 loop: CASSPRGDRGLEQYF. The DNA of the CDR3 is TGTGCCAGCTCACCACGAGGGGACAGGGGGCTCGAGCAGTACTTC.

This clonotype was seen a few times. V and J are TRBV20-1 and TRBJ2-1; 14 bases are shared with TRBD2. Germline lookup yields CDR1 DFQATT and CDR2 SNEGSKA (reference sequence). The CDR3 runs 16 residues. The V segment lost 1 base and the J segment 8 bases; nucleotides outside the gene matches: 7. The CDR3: CSARVPGLAGVDEQFF. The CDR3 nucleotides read TGCAGTGCTAGAGTACCGGGACTAGCGGGAGTTGATGAGCAGTTCTTC.

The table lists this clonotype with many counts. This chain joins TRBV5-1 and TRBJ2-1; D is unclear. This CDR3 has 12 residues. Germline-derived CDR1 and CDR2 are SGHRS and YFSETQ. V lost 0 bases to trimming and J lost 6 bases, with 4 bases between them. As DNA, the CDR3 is TGCGCCAGCAGCTTGGTTCTCAATGAGCAGTTCTTC. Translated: CASSLVLNEQFF.

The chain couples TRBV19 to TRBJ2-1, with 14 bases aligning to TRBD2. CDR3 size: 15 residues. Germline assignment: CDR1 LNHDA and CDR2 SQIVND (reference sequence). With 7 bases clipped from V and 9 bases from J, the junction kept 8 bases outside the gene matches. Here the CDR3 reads CASTPGLAGVIEQFF. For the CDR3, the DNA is TGTGCCAGTACCCCGGGACTAGCGGGAGTAATTGAGCAGTTCTTC.

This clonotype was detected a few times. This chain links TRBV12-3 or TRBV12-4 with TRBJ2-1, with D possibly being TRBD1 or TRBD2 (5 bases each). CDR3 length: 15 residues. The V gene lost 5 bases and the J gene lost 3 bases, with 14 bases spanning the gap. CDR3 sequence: CASSAWGNHYNEQFF. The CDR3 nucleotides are TGTGCCAGCAGTGCCTGGGGGAACCACTACAATGAGCAGTTCTTC.

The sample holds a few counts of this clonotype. The CDR3: CASSKAGAWGDTQYF. CDR3 bases: TGTGCCAGCAGCAAAGCGGGGGCGTGGGGAGATACGCAGTATTTT. The chain recombines TRBV7-8 with TRBJ2-3, with 8 bases lining up with TRBD2. The CDR3 runs to 15 residues. Unmatched junction bases numbered 9, after V lost 5 bases and J lost 5 bases. Germline CDR1 is SGHVS and CDR2 is FQNEAQ.

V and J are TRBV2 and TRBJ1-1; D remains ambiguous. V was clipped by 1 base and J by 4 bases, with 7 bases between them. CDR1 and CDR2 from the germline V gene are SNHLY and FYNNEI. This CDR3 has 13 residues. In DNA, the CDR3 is TGTGCCAGCAGTGAAGGTGGGGTCACTGAAGCTTTCTTT. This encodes CASSEGGVTEAFF.

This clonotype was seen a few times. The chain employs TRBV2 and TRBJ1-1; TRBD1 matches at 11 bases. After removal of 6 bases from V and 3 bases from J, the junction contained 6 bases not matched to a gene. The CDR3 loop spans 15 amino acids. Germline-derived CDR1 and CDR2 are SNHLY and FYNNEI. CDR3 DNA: TGTGCCAGCAGGACCGGGACAGGGGGTTACACTGAAGCTTTCTTT. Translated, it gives CASRTGTGGYTEAFF.

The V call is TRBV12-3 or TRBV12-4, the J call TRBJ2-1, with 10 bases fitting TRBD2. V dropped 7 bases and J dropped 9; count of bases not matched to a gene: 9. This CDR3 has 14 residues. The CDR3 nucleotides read TGTGCCAGCACCCATAGCGGGAGGAAGGGTGAGCAGTTCTTC. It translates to CASTHSGRKGEQFF.

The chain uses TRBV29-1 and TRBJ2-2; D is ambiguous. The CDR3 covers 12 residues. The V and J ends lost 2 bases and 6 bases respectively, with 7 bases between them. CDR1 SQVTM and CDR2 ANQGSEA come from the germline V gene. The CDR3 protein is CSVELPAGELFF. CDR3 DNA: TGCAGCGTTGAACTCCCGGCCGGGGAGCTGTTTTTT.

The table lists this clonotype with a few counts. The CDR3 reads CASNNPGSGYTF. DNA for the CDR3: TGTGCCAGCAATAACCCGGGCAGCGGCTACACCTTC. V is TRBV12-3 or TRBV12-4 and J is TRBJ1-2; D gene ambiguous. CDR3 length: 12 residues. Between the trimmed V and J ends, which lost 7 bases and 8 bases, there was a span of 14 bases.

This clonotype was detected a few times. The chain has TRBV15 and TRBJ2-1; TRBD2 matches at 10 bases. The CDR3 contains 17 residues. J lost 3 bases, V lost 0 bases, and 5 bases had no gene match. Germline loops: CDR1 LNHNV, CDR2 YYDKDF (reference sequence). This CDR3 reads CATSRDRVAGGYNEQFF. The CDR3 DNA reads TGTGCCACCAGCAGAGATCGGGTAGCGGGGGGCTACAATGAGCAGTTCTTC.

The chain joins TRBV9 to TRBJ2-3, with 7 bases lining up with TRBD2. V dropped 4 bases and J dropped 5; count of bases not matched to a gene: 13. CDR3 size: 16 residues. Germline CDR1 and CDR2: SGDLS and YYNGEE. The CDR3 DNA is TGTGCCAGCAGCCCACAAGCGGGACTACGGGAAGATACGCAGTATTTT. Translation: CASSPQAGLREDTQYF.

The CDR3: CASSGELNRGPTDTQYF. The DNA for the CDR3 is TGTGCCAGCAGCGGGGAGTTAAACAGGGGACCCACAGATACGCAGTATTTT. V and J are TRBV9 and TRBJ2-3; TRBD1 aligns across 7 bases. The ends lost 3 bases at V and 2 bases at J; junction bases unmatched: 12. Looked up from germline, CDR1 is SGDLS and CDR2 is YYNGEE. This CDR3 has 17 amino acids.

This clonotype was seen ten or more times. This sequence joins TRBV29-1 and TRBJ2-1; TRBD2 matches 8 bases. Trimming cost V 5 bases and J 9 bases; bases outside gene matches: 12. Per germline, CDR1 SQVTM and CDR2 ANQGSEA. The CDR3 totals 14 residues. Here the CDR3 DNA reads TGCAGCGTTCCCGGGACTAGTGGGTCCAGTGAGCAGTTCTTC. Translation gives CSVPGTSGSSEQFF.

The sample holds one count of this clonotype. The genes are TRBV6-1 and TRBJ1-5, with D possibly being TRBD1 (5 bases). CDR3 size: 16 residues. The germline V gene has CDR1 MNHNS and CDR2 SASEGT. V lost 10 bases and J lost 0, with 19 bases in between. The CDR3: CAKAHWTYYSNQPQHF. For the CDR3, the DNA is TGTGCCAAAGCACACTGGACATATTATAGCAATCAGCCCCAGCATTTT.